The clone carrying this TCR beta chain was observed once. This CDR3 region has 13 residues. The V end lost 5 bases, the J end lost 8 bases, and 16 bases lay between the germline ends. Per germline, CDR1 SQVTM and CDR2 ANQGSEA. This specimen comes from a study of blood T cell repertoires in COVID-19. Background on the study: Spain, Italy and the United States supplied samples that represented acute and convalescent COVID-19.

The table came from immunoSEQ multiplex PCR; TCRdb's copy has only in-frame clones and leaves some out. The data show 200,000 to 250,000 clones, around four fifths seen once. Sample: peripheral blood. V usage is TRBV29-1 and J usage is TRBJ2-4; possibly TRBD2 for D (6 bases). The receptor comes from a woman aged 55-69 years who had recovered from COVID-19. CDR3 amino acids: CSVRATSGDIQYF. CDR3 sequence (DNA): TGCAGCGTTAGGGCCACCTCGGGGGACATTCAGTACTTC.